This TCR beta chain is drawn from a study of early T cells in non-severe SARS-CoV-2 infection. Study-wide context: Unpaired chains resulted from sequencing bulk RNA of unsorted whole blood.

Individual cDNA molecules received unique molecular identifiers during library preparation. From the 5' RACE reads, TCRdb called clonotypes with MiXCR, one entry per CDR3 protein. The sample has around 57,000 distinct CDR3 sequences, roughly 6.2% seen once. This clonotype has a count of ten or more. The antigen remains unidentified. Study-wide points: In VDJdb matching, anti-spike CD8 responses were favored while private and CD4 specificities went missing.

The clonotype was recovered from an adult who was a healthcare worker with PCR-confirmed SARS-CoV-2 infection or an uninfected control (not recorded which). Sequencing input: whole blood.

The CDR3 nucleotides read TGCGCCAGCAGCCGGACAAATAGCAATCAGCCCCAGCATTTT. Translated: CASSRTNSNQPQHF. This rearrangement joins TRBV10-2 to TRBJ1-5; D might be TRBD1 (5 bases). The CDR3 is made up of 14 amino acids. V was clipped by 6 bases and J by 0 bases, with 9 bases between them. Germline V gene sequence: CDR1 WSHSY, CDR2 SAAADI.